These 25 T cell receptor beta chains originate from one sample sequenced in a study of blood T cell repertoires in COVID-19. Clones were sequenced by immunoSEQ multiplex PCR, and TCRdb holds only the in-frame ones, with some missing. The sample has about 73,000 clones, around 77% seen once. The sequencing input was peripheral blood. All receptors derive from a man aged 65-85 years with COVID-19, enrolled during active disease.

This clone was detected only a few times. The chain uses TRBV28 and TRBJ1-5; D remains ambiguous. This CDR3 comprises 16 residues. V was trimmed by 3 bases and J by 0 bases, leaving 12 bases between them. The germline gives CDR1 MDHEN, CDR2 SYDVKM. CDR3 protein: CASSFLTDHSNQPQHF. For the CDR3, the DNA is TGTGCCAGCAGTTTTCTTACAGACCATAGCAATCAGCCCCAGCATTTT.

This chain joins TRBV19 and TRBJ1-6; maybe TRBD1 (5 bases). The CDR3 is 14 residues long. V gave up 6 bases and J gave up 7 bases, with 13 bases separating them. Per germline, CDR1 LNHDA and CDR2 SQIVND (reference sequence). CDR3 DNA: TGTGCCAGTAGCTGGGGGGTCCCGAATTCACCCCTCCACTTT. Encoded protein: CASSWGVPNSPLHF.

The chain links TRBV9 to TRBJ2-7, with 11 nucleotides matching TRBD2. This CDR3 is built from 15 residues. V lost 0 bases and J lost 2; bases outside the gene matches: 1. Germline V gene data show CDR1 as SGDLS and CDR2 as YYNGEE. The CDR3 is CASSVELAGAYEQYF. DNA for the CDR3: TGTGCCAGCAGCGTAGAACTAGCGGGGGCCTACGAGCAGTACTTC.

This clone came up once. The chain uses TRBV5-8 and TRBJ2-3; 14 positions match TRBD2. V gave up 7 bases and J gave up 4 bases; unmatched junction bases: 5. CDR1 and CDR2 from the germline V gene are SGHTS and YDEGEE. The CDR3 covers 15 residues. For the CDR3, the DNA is TGTGCCAGCGTCCGACTAGCGGGAGGGTCAGATACGCAGTATTTT. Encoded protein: CASVRLAGGSDTQYF.

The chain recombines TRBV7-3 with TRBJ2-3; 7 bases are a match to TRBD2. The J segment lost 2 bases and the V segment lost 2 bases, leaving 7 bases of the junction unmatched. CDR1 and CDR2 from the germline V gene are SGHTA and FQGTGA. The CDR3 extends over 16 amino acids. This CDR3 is CASSLRGLAVTDTQYF. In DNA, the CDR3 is TGTGCCAGCAGCTTACGCGGTCTAGCGGTCACAGATACGCAGTATTTT.

DNA for the CDR3: TGTGCCAGCTCAAAGGGGACAGGCGATTACGAGCAGTACTTC. Translation gives CASSKGTGDYEQYF. The V gene is TRBV18, the J gene TRBJ2-7; 8 bases are a match to TRBD1. Germline CDR1 is KGHSH and CDR2 is LQKENI. The CDR3 contains 14 residues. The junction had 7 bases not matched to a gene; V was cut back by 5 bases and J by 4 bases.

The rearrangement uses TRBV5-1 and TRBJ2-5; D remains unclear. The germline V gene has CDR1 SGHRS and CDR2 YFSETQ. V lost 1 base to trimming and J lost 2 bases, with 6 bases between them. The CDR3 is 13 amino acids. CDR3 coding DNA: TGCGCCAGCAGCTTGACACCTCAAGAGACCCAGTACTTC. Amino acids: CASSLTPQETQYF.

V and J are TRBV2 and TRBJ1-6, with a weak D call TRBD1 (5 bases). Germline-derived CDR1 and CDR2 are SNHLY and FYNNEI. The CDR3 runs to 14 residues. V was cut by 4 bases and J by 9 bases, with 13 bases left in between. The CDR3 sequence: CASSATEVGSPLHF. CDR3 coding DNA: TGTGCCAGCAGTGCGACAGAAGTCGGTTCACCCCTCCACTTT. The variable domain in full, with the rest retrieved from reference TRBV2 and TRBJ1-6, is EPEVTQTPSHQVTQMGQEVILRCVPISNHLYFYWYRQILGQKVEFLVSFYNNEISEKSEIFDDQFSVERPDGSNFTLKIRSTKLEDSAMYFCASSATEVGSPLHFGNGTRLTVT.

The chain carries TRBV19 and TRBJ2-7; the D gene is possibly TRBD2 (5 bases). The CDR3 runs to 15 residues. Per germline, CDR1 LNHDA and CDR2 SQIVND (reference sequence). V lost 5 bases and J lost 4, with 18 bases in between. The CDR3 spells CASSSTRGGLYEQYF. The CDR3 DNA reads TGTGCCAGTAGTTCCACCCGGGGTGGACTTTACGAGCAGTACTTC.

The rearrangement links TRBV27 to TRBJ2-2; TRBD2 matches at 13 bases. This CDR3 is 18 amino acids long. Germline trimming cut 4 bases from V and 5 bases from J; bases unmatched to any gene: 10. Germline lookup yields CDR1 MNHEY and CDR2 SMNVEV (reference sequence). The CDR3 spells CASSSITTSGRATGELFF. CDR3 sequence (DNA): TGTGCCAGCAGTTCCATTACTACTAGCGGGAGGGCTACCGGGGAGCTGTTTTTT.

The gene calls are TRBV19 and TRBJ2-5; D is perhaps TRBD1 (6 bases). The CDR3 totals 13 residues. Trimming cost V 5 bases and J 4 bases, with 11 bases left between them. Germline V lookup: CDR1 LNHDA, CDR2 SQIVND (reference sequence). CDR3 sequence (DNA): TGTGCCAGTAGTGCCGGGACAACAGAGACCCAGTACTTC. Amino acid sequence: CASSAGTTETQYF. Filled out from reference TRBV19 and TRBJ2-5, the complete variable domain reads DGGITQSPKYLFRKEGQNVTLSCEQNLNHDAMYWYRQDPGQGLRLIYYSQIVNDFQKGDIAEGYSVSREKKESFPLTVTSAQKNPTAFYLCASSAGTTETQYFGPGTRLLVL.

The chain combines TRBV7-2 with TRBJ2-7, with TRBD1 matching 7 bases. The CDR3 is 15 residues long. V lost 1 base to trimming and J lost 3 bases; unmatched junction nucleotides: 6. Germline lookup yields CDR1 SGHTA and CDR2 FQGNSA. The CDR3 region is CASSLGTGTFYEQYF. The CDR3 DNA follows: TGTGCCAGCAGCTTAGGGACAGGCACCTTCTACGAGCAGTACTTC.

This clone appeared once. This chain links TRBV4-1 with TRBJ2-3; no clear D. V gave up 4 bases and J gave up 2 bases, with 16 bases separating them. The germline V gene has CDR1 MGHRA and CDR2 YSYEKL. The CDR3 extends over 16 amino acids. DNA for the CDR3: TGCGCCAGCAGCCCAGCAGCGTCTTGGCTCACAGATACGCAGTATTTT. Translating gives CASSPAASWLTDTQYF.

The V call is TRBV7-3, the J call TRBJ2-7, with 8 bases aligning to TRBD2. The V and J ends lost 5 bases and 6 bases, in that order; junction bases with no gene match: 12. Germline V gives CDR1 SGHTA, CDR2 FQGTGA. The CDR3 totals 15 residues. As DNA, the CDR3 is TGTGCCAGCAGCCTTGGGCCGGGACTAGTTGGCGAGCAGTACTTC. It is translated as CASSLGPGLVGEQYF.

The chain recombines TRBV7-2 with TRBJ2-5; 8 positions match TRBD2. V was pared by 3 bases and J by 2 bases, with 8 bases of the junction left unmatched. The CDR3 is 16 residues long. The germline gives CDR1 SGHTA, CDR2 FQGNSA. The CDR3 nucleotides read TGTGCCAGCAGCTTCCCTCTCGGGAGGGGACAAGAGACCCAGTACTTC. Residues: CASSFPLGRGQETQYF.

CDR3 bases: TGCGCCAGCAGCACTCAGGAACCCGGGGAGCTGTTTTTT. The encoded protein is CASSTQEPGELFF. The rearrangement joins TRBV5-1 to TRBJ2-2; D is unclear. The V gene's germline CDR1 is SGHRS and CDR2 YFSETQ. CDR3 length: 13 amino acids. Deletions cut 4 bases from V and 6 bases from J, with 10 bases between.

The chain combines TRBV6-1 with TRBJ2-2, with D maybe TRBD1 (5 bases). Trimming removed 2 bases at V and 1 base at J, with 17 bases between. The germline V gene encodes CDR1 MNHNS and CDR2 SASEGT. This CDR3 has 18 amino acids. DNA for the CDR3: TGTGCCAGCAGTGAAAGAGTATTTAGGACATTGAACACCGGGGAGCTGTTTTTT. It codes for CASSERVFRTLNTGELFF.

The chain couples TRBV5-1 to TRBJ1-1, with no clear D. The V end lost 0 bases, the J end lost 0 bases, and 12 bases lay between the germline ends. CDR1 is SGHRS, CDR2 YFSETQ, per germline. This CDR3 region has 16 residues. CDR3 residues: CASSLAVGSMNTEAFF. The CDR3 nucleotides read TGCGCCAGCAGCTTGGCAGTGGGGAGCATGAACACTGAAGCTTTCTTT.

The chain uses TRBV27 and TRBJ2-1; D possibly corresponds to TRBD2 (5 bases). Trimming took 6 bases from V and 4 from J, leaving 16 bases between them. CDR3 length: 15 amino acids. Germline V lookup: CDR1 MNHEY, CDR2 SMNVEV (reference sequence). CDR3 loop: CASSFRRGQYNEQFF. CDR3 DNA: TGTGCCAGCAGCTTCCGTCGCGGGCAATACAATGAGCAGTTCTTC.

The CDR3 nucleotides are TGTGCCAGCAGCTTACGAGACAGGGATACCGGGGAGCTGTTTTTT. Translated, it gives CASSLRDRDTGELFF. The chain links TRBV11-3 to TRBJ2-2, with 7 bases identical to TRBD1. The germline V gene has CDR1 SGHNT and CDR2 YENEEA. CDR3 size: 15 residues. V lost 2 bases to trimming and J lost 5 bases; unmatched junction nucleotides: 5.

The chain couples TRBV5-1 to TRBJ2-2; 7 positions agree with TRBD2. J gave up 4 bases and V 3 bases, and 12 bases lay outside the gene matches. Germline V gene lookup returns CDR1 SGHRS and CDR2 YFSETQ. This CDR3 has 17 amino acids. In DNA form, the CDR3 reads TGCGCCAGCAGCTCCCCAGCGCGTTGGGGGGGCACCGGGGAGCTGTTTTTT. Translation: CASSSPARWGGTGELFF. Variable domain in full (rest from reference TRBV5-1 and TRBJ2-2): KAGVTQTPRYLIKTRGQQVTLSCSPISGHRSVSWYQQTPGQGLQFLFEYFSETQRNKGNFPGRFSGRQFSNSRSEMNVSTLELGDSALYLCASSSPARWGGTGELFFGEGSRLTVL.

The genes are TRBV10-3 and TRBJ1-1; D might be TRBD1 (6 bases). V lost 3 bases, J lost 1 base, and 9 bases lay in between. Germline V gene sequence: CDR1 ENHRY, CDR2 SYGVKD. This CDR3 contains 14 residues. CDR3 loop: CAISDPTGNTEAFF. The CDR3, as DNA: TGTGCCATCAGTGACCCGACAGGGAACACTGAAGCTTTCTTT.

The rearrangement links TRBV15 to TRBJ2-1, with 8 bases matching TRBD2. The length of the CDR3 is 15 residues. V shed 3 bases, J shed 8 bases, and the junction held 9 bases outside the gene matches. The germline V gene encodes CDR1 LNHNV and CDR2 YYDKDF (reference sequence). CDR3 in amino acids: CATSSPAGVAHEQFF. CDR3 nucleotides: TGTGCCACCAGCAGCCCAGCGGGAGTTGCCCATGAGCAGTTCTTC.

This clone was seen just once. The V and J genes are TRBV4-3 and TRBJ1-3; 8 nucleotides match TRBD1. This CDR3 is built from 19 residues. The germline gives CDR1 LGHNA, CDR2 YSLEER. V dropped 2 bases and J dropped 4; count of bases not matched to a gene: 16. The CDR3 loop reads CASSQTGQGMVGSGNTIYF. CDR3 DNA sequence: TGCGCCAGCAGCCAAACTGGACAGGGCATGGTGGGTTCGGGAAACACCATATATTTT.

This CDR3 is CSASGQGEGYEQYF. The CDR3 nucleotides read TGCAGCGCTTCCGGACAGGGGGAGGGATACGAGCAGTACTTC. The J gene is TRBJ2-7, the V gene TRBV29-1, with 10 bases identical to TRBD1. This CDR3 has 14 amino acids. The germline V gene encodes CDR1 SQVTM and CDR2 ANQGSEA. V was clipped by 7 bases and J by 4 bases; unmatched bases: 10.